The clone carrying this T cell receptor (beta chain) came up a few times. These data are taken from a study of blood T cell repertoires in COVID-19. Study information: Acute and convalescent COVID-19 samples came from the United States, Italy and Spain. From T cells, B-cell-depleted T cells, or PBMCs came the material, which was cDNA or gDNA.

Germline V gives CDR1 MNHEY, CDR2 SVGAGI. The CDR3 sequence is 13 residues long. J was trimmed by 2 bases and V by 5 bases; bases with no gene match: 3. Authors' data handling: For nucleated cells, counts were estimated from reference gene primer amplification. The repertoire was sequenced with immunoSEQ multiplex PCR; TCRdb's copy has only in-frame clones and lacks some. That table furnishes V, J and clone size, whereas the DNA furnished D and trimming. This table has over 95,000 clones, around 83% appearing once. Sequenced input: peripheral blood. This TCR was recovered from a man aged 35 to 55 with acute or convalescent COVID-19. The chain joins TRBV6-5 to TRBJ2-7; 7 nucleotides align to TRBD1. CDR3 residues: CASSKTGPYEQYF. DNA of the CDR3: TGTGCCAGCAGTAAGACAGGGCCCTACGAGCAGTACTTC.